Listed here are 3 T cell receptor beta chains from one sample, sequenced in a study of cytomegalovirus exposure and HLA in healthy donors. Generated by immunoSEQ multiplex PCR, the TCRdb table keeps only in-frame clones and is missing some. The sample consists of about 110,000 clones, under 85% of them appearing once. The material sequenced was PBMCs. The source of these receptors is a woman aged 18-29 years in good health and CMV-seronegative.

This rearrangement joins TRBV5-4 to TRBJ1-6; 10 bases line up with TRBD1. This CDR3 has 15 amino acids. V lost 3 bases and J lost 5; bases outside the gene matches: 2. Germline CDR1 reads SGHNT; CDR2 reads YYREEE (reference sequence). This chain's CDR3 is CASSWGTGDNSPLHF. The CDR3 DNA reads as TGTGCCAGCAGCTGGGGGACAGGGGATAATTCACCCCTCCACTTT. Full variable domain (outside the CDR3, taken from reference TRBV5-4 and TRBJ1-6): ETGVTQSPTHLIKTRGQQVTLRCSSQSGHNTVSWYQQALGQGPQFIFQYYREEENGRGNFPPRFSGLQFPNYSSELNVNALELDDSALYLCASSWGTGDNSPLHFGNGTRLTVT.

The chain uses TRBV10-2 and TRBJ1-6; 7 nucleotides agree with TRBD1. In germline, CDR1 is WSHSY, CDR2 SAAADI. The junction had 7 bases not matched to a gene; V was cut back by 7 bases and J by 4 bases. This CDR3 contains 15 residues. The CDR3 DNA reads as TGCGCCAGCAATAGGGACAGTCCGTATAATTCACCCCTCCACTTT. Residues: CASNRDSPYNSPLHF.

In DNA, the CDR3 is TGTGCCAGCAGCTTAAATTCCGGGACAGGGGGCGGCTACACCTTC. It yields the protein CASSLNSGTGGGYTF. The chain joins TRBV11-2 to TRBJ1-2; TRBD1 matches at 12 bases. This CDR3 region has 15 residues. Germline V CDR1 and CDR2: SGHAT, FQNNGV. V lost 2 bases, J lost 8 bases, and 6 bases stayed unmatched. Variable domain in full (rest from reference TRBV11-2 and TRBJ1-2): EAGVAQSPRYKIIEKRQSVAFWCNPISGHATLYWYQQILGQGPKLLIQFQNNGVVDDSQLPKDRFSAERLKGVDSTLKIQPAKLEDSAVYLCASSLNSGTGGGYTFGSGTRLTVV.